The text below deals with one T cell receptor (beta chain). As yet, its antigen is unknown. At cycle 4 day 1, cycle 7 day 1, and baseline, blood was sampled. The data originate from a study of OX40 agonist ivuxolimab in advanced cancers. Study-wide context: Patients with hepatocellular carcinoma, melanoma, renal cell or head and neck cancer made up the dose-escalation patients.

Study findings and constraints: Undetermined was the antigen specificity of the expanded peripheral T cells. CD4+ and CD8+ T cells in blood underwent clonal expansion by week 6 at 0.1 to 3.0 mg/kg.

Produced via immunoSEQ multiplex PCR; TCRdb's table is partial and in-frame only. The repertoire has approximately 68,000 clones, under 95% of them found once; the top ten carry roughly 9.7%. V gave up 2 bases and J gave up 7 bases; unmatched junction bases: 8. Germline lookup yields CDR1 MNHNS and CDR2 SASEGT. The CDR3 runs 15 residues. This TCR was recovered from an adult with an advanced solid tumor such as melanoma, head and neck, liver or kidney cancer. The gene calls are TRBV6-1 and TRBJ2-1; TRBD1 agrees at 7 bases. Sample: CD4+ or CD8+ T cells sorted from blood, taken in a trial of the OX40 agonist ivuxolimab. The CDR3 coding sequence is TGTGCCAGCAGTGAATATTCAGGGGGTAGGAATGAGCAGTTCTTC. As protein: CASSEYSGGRNEQFF.